These T cell receptor beta chains were read from a single sample in a study of cytomegalovirus exposure and HLA in healthy donors. Sequencing was performed with immunoSEQ multiplex PCR; in TCRdb, only in-frame clones are kept and a portion is missing. The sample includes about 160,000 clones, around 79% of them seen just once. The sample was PBMCs. These receptors all come from a man aged 40-55 years in good health and CMV-seronegative. Each CDR3 is given with its conserved first and last residue. D genes are given only for firm matches. Expanded clones get a size class; other rows say once, few or many, or leave the size out.

d_call	v_call	clone_size	j_call	cdr3_nt	cdr3_aa
TRBD2	TRBV4-3	NA	TRBJ2-1	TGCGCCAGCAGCCAAGAGAGCGGGAGGCGCTACAATGAGCAGTTCTTC	CASSQESGRRYNEQFF
TRBD2	TRBV10-3	once	TRBJ2-7	TGTGCCACGAGGACTAGTGTCGACGAGCAGTACTTC	CATRTSVDEQYF
TRBD1	TRBV6-4	NA	TRBJ2-3	TGTGCCAGCAGTGACTCGACAGGGGCAGATACGCAGTATTTT	CASSDSTGADTQYF
TRBD2	TRBV4-2	NA	TRBJ2-7	TGTGCCAGCAGCCAAGATGACCTAGCGGGAGGGTACGAGCAGTACTTC	CASSQDDLAGGYEQYF
NA	TRBV6-4	once	TRBJ1-2	TGTGCCAGCAGTGACTCCTCATCCAGGGGTGGCTACACCTTC	CASSDSSSRGGYTF
TRBD1	TRBV6-1	NA	TRBJ2-4	TGTGCCAGCAGGGACAGGGGAGAAAACAGTCAGTACTTC	CASRDRGENSQYF
NA	TRBV7-7	NA	TRBJ1-4	TGTGCTAGCAGCTTAGCTCGCGGAGAAAAACTGTTTTTT	CASSLARGEKLFF
TRBD1	TRBV14	NA	TRBJ1-2	TGTGCCAGCAGCCTGCGTCCACAGGGGGCGAATGGCTACACCTTC	CASSLRPQGANGYTF
NA	TRBV29-1	once	TRBJ2-1	TGCAGCGTTGAGTCTAGGCAGGGTAAAAGGGGGCAGTTCTTC	CSVESRQGKRGQFF
TRBD2	TRBV7-9	NA	TRBJ2-1	TGTGCCAGCAGCTTGGTGCCTAGCGGGAGATTAGGTGAGCAGTTCTTC	CASSLVPSGRLGEQFF
TRBD2	TRBV5-1	NA	TRBJ2-2	TGCGCCAGCGGGCCGAGCGGGAGGACCGGGGAGCTGTTTTTT	CASGPSGRTGELFF
NA	TRBV29-1	NA	TRBJ2-5	TGCAGCGTTGAAGATCGAGGGACCCAGTACTTC	CSVEDRGTQYF
TRBD1	TRBV18	NA	TRBJ1-5	TGTGCCAGCTCACCGACTCCCGGGACAGGGCAGGGGAAGGGCAATCAGCCCCAGCATTTT	CASSPTPGTGQGKGNQPQHF
TRBD1	TRBV28	once	TRBJ1-5	TGTGCCGCCCTCGGACAGGTTAATCAGCCCCAGCATTTT	CAALGQVNQPQHF
NA	TRBV10-3	few	TRBJ2-3	TGTGCCATCAGTGAGTCGCCGGACTCTAGCACAGATACGCAGTATTTT	CAISESPDSSTDTQYF
NA	TRBV5-5	NA	TRBJ1-2	TGTGCCAGCAGACGTGAACAGGTGGGGTATGGCTACACCTTC	CASRREQVGYGYTF
NA	TRBV18	NA	TRBJ2-5	TGTGCCAGCTCAGCGACGGGGGAGGTGACCCAGTACTTC	CASSATGEVTQYF
NA	TRBV18	once	TRBJ2-1	TGTGCCAGCTCCCCACGGGCAGGACTGAACAATGAGCAGTTCTTC	CASSPRAGLNNEQFF
TRBD1	TRBV6-5	NA	TRBJ2-7	TGTGCCAGCAGTTACGCAGGACAGGGGATTGGCGAGCAGTACTTC	CASSYAGQGIGEQYF
NA	TRBV2	once	TRBJ1-5	TGTGCCAGCAGTGGGACAGAGGGGCTCAATCAGCCCCAGCATTTT	CASSGTEGLNQPQHF
TRBD2	TRBV2	few	TRBJ2-7	TGTGCCAGCACCCTAACTAGCGGGAGGGCCTACGAGCAGTACTTC	CASTLTSGRAYEQYF
NA	TRBV4-1	NA	TRBJ2-7	TGCGCCAGCAGCCAAGGACAGCTCTACGAGCAGTACTTC	CASSQGQLYEQYF
NA	TRBV7-2	few	TRBJ2-5	TGTGCCAGCAGCTTATCAGGGATGCAAGAGACCCAGTACTTC	CASSLSGMQETQYF
NA	TRBV11-3	NA	TRBJ2-7	TGTGCCAGCAGCTTAGTATGGCCAAGTCCTCTAGTCCAGCAGTACTTC	CASSLVWPSPLVQQYF
NA	TRBV11-1	NA	TRBJ2-3	TGTGCCAGCAGTCCGCTAGCGTCCGTCACAGATACGCAGTATTTT	CASSPLASVTDTQYF
NA	TRBV27	NA	TRBJ2-2	TGTGCCAGCAGTTTCTCTTACACCGGGGAGCTGTTTTTT	CASSFSYTGELFF
TRBD1	TRBV7-8	NA	TRBJ2-7	TGTGCCAGCAGCTCGCGACAGGGAACTAGCTACGAGCAGTACTTC	CASSSRQGTSYEQYF
NA	TRBV13	NA	TRBJ2-3	TGTGCCAGCAGCTGGGGCCCGGGCACAGATACGCAGTATTTT	CASSWGPGTDTQYF